Following are 18 T cell receptor beta chains from one sample sequenced in a study of blood T cell repertoires in COVID-19. TCRdb's copy holds only in-frame clones and misses some; the assay was immunoSEQ multiplex PCR. The sample lists about 130,000 clones, around 73% seen once, with approximately 11% in the top ten. The sample was peripheral blood. The receptor set was obtained from a man aged 60 to 69 who had recovered from COVID-19.

The table lists this clone with a count of one. DNA of the CDR3: TGTGCCAGCAGCACATATAGCGGGGGGGACAGGACACCCTATGGCTACACCTTC. The encoded protein is CASSTYSGGDRTPYGYTF. J is TRBJ1-2 and V is TRBV5-4; TRBD1 agrees at 8 bases. V lost 4 bases and J lost 4; bases outside the gene matches: 18. This CDR3 region has 18 residues. CDR1 is SGHNT, CDR2 YYREEE, per germline (reference sequence).

This clone occurred a few times. This chain connects TRBV29-1 to TRBJ2-7, with D perhaps TRBD1 (7 bases). CDR3 size: 13 residues. V lost 5 bases and J lost 4, with 15 bases in between. The V gene's germline CDR1 is SQVTM and CDR2 ANQGSEA. CDR3 nucleotide sequence: TGCAGCGTTAATGGTCAGGGGGGTTACGAGCAGTACTTC. Translation: CSVNGQGGYEQYF.

This chain connects TRBV19 to TRBJ1-1, with TRBD1 identical over 10 bases. CDR1 and CDR2 (germline): LNHDA, SQIVND (reference sequence). The CDR3 covers 15 residues. The junction had 10 bases not matched to a gene; V was cut back by 7 bases and J by 5 bases. The CDR3 DNA is TGTGCCAGTACCCGACGGGACAGGGGTGAAACTGAAGCTTTCTTT. Amino acids: CASTRRDRGETEAFF.

The chain joins TRBV5-1 to TRBJ2-1, with 8 bases identical to TRBD2. The V gene end was trimmed by 4 bases and the J gene end by 0 bases; junction bases not matched to a gene: 6. CDR3 length equals 16 residues. The germline CDR1 and CDR2 sequences are SGHRS and YFSETQ. The chain's CDR3 is CASSASGTSSYNEQFF. The DNA of the CDR3 is TGCGCCAGCAGCGCTTCCGGGACTAGCTCCTACAATGAGCAGTTCTTC.

This sequence joins TRBV30 and TRBJ1-3; D remains unclear. The V and J ends lost 1 base and 3 bases respectively, with 7 bases between them. This CDR3 spans 13 amino acids. Germline CDR1 reads GTSNPN; CDR2 reads SVGIG (reference sequence). The CDR3 sequence is CAWSGRSGNTIYF. CDR3 coding DNA: TGTGCCTGGAGTGGGAGAAGTGGAAACACCATATATTTT. The complete variable domain, with remaining parts taken from reference TRBV30 and TRBJ1-3, reads SQTIHQWPATLVQPVGSPLSLECTVEGTSNPNLYWYRQAAGRGLQLLFYSVGIGQISSEVPQNLSASRPQDRQFILSSKKLLLSDSGFYLCAWSGRSGNTIYFGEGSWLTVV.

This clone was found once. J is TRBJ2-7 and V is TRBV21-1; TRBD2, as called in the table, went unchecked against the DNA. TRBV21-1 is designated a pseudogene. The CDR3 has 14 amino acids. CDR3 protein: CASSSRGTIREQYF. DNA for the CDR3: TGTGCCAGCAGCTCCCGGGGGACTATTCGCGAGCAGTACTTC.

The V and J genes are TRBV14 and TRBJ2-2, with 11 bases identical to TRBD2. With 4 bases clipped from V and 3 bases from J, the junction kept 10 bases outside the gene matches. The CDR3 contains 18 residues. Germline values: CDR1 SGHDN, CDR2 FVKESK. Here the CDR3 reads CASSRAIAGGGYTGELFF. CDR3 bases: TGTGCCAGCAGCCGAGCTATAGCGGGAGGGGGATACACCGGGGAGCTGTTTTTT.

This chain connects TRBV5-1 to TRBJ2-3, with D perhaps TRBD2 (5 bases). The germline gives CDR1 SGHRS, CDR2 YFSETQ. Trimming took 3 bases from V and 2 from J, leaving 16 bases between them. This CDR3 has 16 amino acids. The CDR3 sequence: CASSYLAGISTDTQYF. CDR3 DNA: TGCGCCAGCAGCTATTTAGCCGGGATCTCCACAGATACGCAGTATTTT.

This clone was detected only a few times. The chain employs TRBV10-3 and TRBJ1-6; 11 bases are a match to TRBD1. Germline V gene sequence: CDR1 ENHRY, CDR2 SYGVKD. The CDR3 runs 17 residues. J lost 0 bases, V lost 4 bases, and 2 bases had no gene match. The CDR3 sequence: CAISGTGGGSYNSPLHF. The CDR3 DNA is TGTGCCATCAGTGGGACAGGGGGCGGCTCCTATAATTCACCCCTCCACTTT.

Details on this clone: At one of its ends the junction is not consistent with the germline gene, which may arise from a read error. V is TRBV6-2 or TRBV6-3 and J is TRBJ2-7, with 8 bases matching TRBD1. Per the germline V gene, CDR1 is MNHEY and CDR2 is SVGEGT. This CDR3 is 14 amino acids long. The CDR3 nucleotides read TGTGCCAGCAGTTTCGACAGGGGAACCTACGAGCGGTACTTC. Translated, it gives CASSFDRGTYERYF.

This clone was observed a single time. CDR3 region: CASTNPLGTGELFF. Written as DNA, the CDR3 is TGTGCCAGCACAAATCCCCTCGGGACCGGGGAGCTGTTTTTT. The J gene is TRBJ2-2, the V gene TRBV6-5; D gene uncertain. CDR3 length: 14 amino acids. V gave up 7 bases and J gave up 5 bases, with 14 bases separating them. Germline lookup yields CDR1 MNHEY and CDR2 SVGAGI.

The J gene is TRBJ2-3, the V gene TRBV12-5, with a tentative D call TRBD1 (5 bases). The V end was cut by 6 bases, the J end by 5 bases, with 6 bases between. The germline V gene has CDR1 LGHNT and CDR2 FRNRAP. The CDR3 consists of 11 residues. The CDR3 here is CASGTVDTQYF. CDR3 nucleotides: TGTGCTAGTGGGACAGTAGATACGCAGTATTTT.

This sequence joins TRBV7-3 and TRBJ1-1; no clear D. V was clipped by 5 bases and J by 4 bases, with 14 bases between them. The CDR3 totals 14 residues. The germline CDR1 and CDR2 sequences are SGHTA and FQGTGA. For the CDR3, the DNA is TGTGCCAGCAGCCAGTCGGGGTGGGGCACTGAAGCTTTCTTT. Protein sequence: CASSQSGWGTEAFF.

This clone was detected a few times. One end of the junction is discordant with germline, which a read error may explain. The rearrangement uses TRBV18 and TRBJ1-5; tentative D call: TRBD1 (6 bases). The CDR3 extends over 13 amino acids. The germline gives CDR1 KGHSH, CDR2 LQKENI. Written as DNA, the CDR3 is TGTGCCACCTCAGGAGAGGGGGATCAGCCCCAGCATTTT. This gives the protein CATSGEGDQPQHF.

This clone was observed a single time. The CDR3 coding sequence is TGTGCCAGCAGTGAATTAACGGGTAACTATGGCTACACCTTC. Translation: CASSELTGNYGYTF. The rearrangement joins TRBV2 to TRBJ1-2; unclear D gene. This CDR3 is 14 amino acids long. Trimming stripped 2 bases from V and 1 base from J, with 8 bases between. The germline V gene encodes CDR1 SNHLY and CDR2 FYNNEI.

This clone was recorded many times. The V gene is TRBV4-1, the J gene TRBJ2-1; 12 bases align to TRBD2. Per germline, CDR1 MGHRA and CDR2 YSYEKL. The CDR3 is 14 amino acids. J gave up 11 bases and V 2 bases, and 4 bases lay outside the gene matches. DNA for the CDR3: TGCGCCAGCAGCCAACTAGCGGGAGGGCCTAAGCAGTTCTTC. Translation gives CASSQLAGGPKQFF.

This chain connects TRBV5-1 to TRBJ2-3, with a tentative D call TRBD2 (6 bases). Germline V gene data show CDR1 as SGHRS and CDR2 as YFSETQ. Trimming stripped 1 base from V and 6 bases from J, with 12 bases between. The CDR3 is made up of 14 amino acids. This chain's CDR3 is CASSLTGGADTQYF. In nucleotides, the CDR3 is TGCGCCAGCAGCTTGACCGGAGGGGCGGATACGCAGTATTTT.

This CDR3 is CASSLEASGGTNEQFF. CDR3 in DNA: TGTGCCAGCAGCTTAGAGGCTAGCGGGGGGACGAATGAGCAGTTCTTC. V gene TRBV7-6 combines with J gene TRBJ2-1; TRBD2 aligns across 11 bases. The CDR3 runs to 16 residues. CDR1 is SGHVS, CDR2 FNYEAQ, per germline. After removal of 1 base from V and 7 bases from J, the junction contained 6 bases not matched to a gene.